This T cell receptor beta chain was retrieved from a study of vaccination effects on CD4 cells after COVID-19. The protocol was immunoSEQ multiplex PCR, while the TCRdb copy is restricted to in-frame clones and leaves out a portion. The sample has roughly 40,000 clones; 65% to 70% are singletons. On this clone itself: Its antigen remains unknown.

Culture proceeded for approximately 9 days, and CD4+ T cells were then isolated. Study outcomes and limitations: Marked clonal contraction of infection- and vaccine-induced clones was seen late after vaccination.

The TCR was taken from a human donor who received a COVID-19 vaccine. Source: CD4+ T cells from PBMCs cultured without peptide, taken before COVID-19 vaccination.

The CDR3 loop is CASSPRTGNMNTEAFF. The DNA of the CDR3 is TGTGCCAGCTCACCCCGGACAGGGAACATGAACACTGAAGCTTTCTTT. The rearrangement uses TRBV18 and TRBJ1-1, with 8 bases matching TRBD1. Losses at the gene ends were 3 bases for V and 0 bases for J; bases not matched to a gene: 6. The CDR3 consists of 16 residues. Germline loops: CDR1 KGHSH, CDR2 LQKENI.